The sequence of this TCR beta chain was determined in a study of siplizumab effects on memory and regulatory T cells. Whole-study findings and limits: No naive or memory phenotype could be assigned to roughly 80-95% of proliferating clones. Controls had roughly 28% Treg-derived mappable alloreactive CD4+ clones on average, versus less than 70% with siplizumab.

As to this clone: Its specificity is not known.

CDR1 is MNHNS, CDR2 SASEGT, per germline. V lost 6 bases and J lost 3; bases outside the gene matches: 5. There are 13 residues in the CDR3. Every sample had some 100,000 of its TCR templates assayed. Data came from immunoSEQ multiplex PCR; TCRdb stores just in-frame clones and leaves some out. The profile shows roughly 75,000 clones, 93% of them singletons. Specimen: CD8+ T cells sorted from blood. This receptor was identified in a human donor in good health. V is TRBV6-1 and J is TRBJ2-7; 7 bases map to TRBD1. The chain's CDR3 is CASRWQGDYEQYF. CDR3 DNA sequence: TGTGCCAGCAGGTGGCAGGGGGACTACGAGCAGTACTTC.